A selection of T cell receptor beta chains follows, all from one sample in a study of vaccination effects on CD4 cells after COVID-19. The antigens these receptors bind are not known. TCRdb's table, derived via immunoSEQ multiplex PCR, lists solely in-frame clones and lacks some. Here the sample spans under 65,000 clones, 76% being singletons. This sample comprised CD4+ T cells from PBMCs cultured with HIV peptides, obtained before COVID-19 vaccination. These receptors all come from a human donor who had a prior SARS-CoV-2 infection. CDR3s include the opening cysteine and the closing phenylalanine or tryptophan. D genes are given only for firm matches. Expanded clones get a size class; other rows say once, few or many, or leave the size out.

.,.,TRBJ1-1,TRBV7-2,CASSQYRAGGTEAFF,TGTGCCAGCAGCCAATACAGGGCGGGGGGCACTGAAGCTTTCTTT
.,.,TRBJ2-7,TRBV10-3,CAISDGGAYEQYF,TGTGCCATCAGTGATGGGGGCGCCTACGAGCAGTACTTC
.,.,TRBJ2-6,TRBV5-5,CASSFPRGGSGANVLTF,TGTGCCAGCAGCTTTCCCCGAGGGGGCTCTGGGGCCAACGTCCTGACTTTC
.,.,TRBJ1-2,TRBV30,CAWSGVARGNYGYTF,TGTGCCTGGAGCGGTGTCGCGCGGGGTAACTATGGCTACACCTTC
TRBD2,.,TRBJ2-7,TRBV19,CASSPTAGLAAHEQYF,TGTGCCAGTAGTCCTACCGCGGGACTAGCGGCCCACGAGCAGTACTTC
TRBD1,.,TRBJ2-4,TRBV4-1,CASSQRQGADIQYF,TGCGCCAGCAGCCAACGACAGGGGGCAGACATTCAGTACTTC
.,.,TRBJ1-5,TRBV5-6,CASSSGGYQPQHF,TGTGCCAGCAGCTCGGGCGGGTATCAGCCCCAGCATTTT
.,.,TRBJ2-1,TRBV4-2,CASSQVTGATYNEQFF,TGTGCCAGCAGCCAAGTCACGGGGGCAACCTACAATGAGCAGTTCTTC
.,few,TRBJ2-1,TRBV18,CASSPWGQSSYNEQFF,TGTGCCAGCTCACCATGGGGCCAGAGCTCCTACAATGAGCAGTTCTTC
.,.,TRBJ2-7,TRBV6-5,CASSRGQMYEQYF,TGTGCCAGCAGCCGAGGACAGATGTACGAGCAGTACTTC
.,few,TRBJ2-7,TRBV25-1,CASSEFGRIEQYF,TGTGCCAGCAGTGAATTCGGGCGGATTGAGCAGTACTTC
.,.,TRBJ2-5,TRBV7-9,CASSLLAETQYF,TGTGCCAGCAGCTTACTAGCAGAGACCCAGTACTTC